This T cell receptor (beta chain) stems from a study of blood T cells in healthy people across ages. The sample holds a few counts of this clonotype. Germline values: CDR1 PRHDT, CDR2 FYEKMQ (reference sequence). Losses at the gene ends were 4 bases for V and 5 bases for J; bases not matched to a gene: 8. The CDR3 totals 18 residues. The use of a sample-barcoded 5' primer and a J-beta primer mix characterized a second PCR of roughly 6 to 12 cycles. TCRdb fed the 5' RACE reads into MiXCR, producing one record per CDR3 protein. The sample contains more than 1,000,000 distinct CDR3 sequences, approximately 26% of which appear only once. These data were also filed under a second study, of T cells of mothers and their children.

The material sequenced was blood. This TCR was recovered from a girl aged 2-9 years in good health. The V gene is TRBV13, the J gene TRBJ2-2, with TRBD2 matching over 15 bases. CDR3 region: CASSSLGLAGGGTGELFF. In nucleotides, the CDR3 is TGTGCCAGCAGCTCCCTAGGACTAGCGGGAGGGGGAACCGGGGAGCTGTTTTTT.